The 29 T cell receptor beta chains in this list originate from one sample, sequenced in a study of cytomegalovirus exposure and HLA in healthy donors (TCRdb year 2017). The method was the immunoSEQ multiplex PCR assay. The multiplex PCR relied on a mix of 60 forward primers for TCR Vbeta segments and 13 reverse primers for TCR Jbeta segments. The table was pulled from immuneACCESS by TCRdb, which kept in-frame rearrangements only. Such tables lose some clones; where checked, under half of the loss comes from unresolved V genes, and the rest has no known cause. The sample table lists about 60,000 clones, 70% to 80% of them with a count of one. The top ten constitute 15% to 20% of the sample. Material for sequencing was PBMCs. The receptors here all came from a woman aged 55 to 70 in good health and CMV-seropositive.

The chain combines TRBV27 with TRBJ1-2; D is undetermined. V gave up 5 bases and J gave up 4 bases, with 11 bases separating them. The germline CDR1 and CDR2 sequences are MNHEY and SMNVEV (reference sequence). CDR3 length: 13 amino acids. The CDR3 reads CASSPHSPYGYTF. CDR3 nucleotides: TGTGCCAGCAGTCCTCACTCCCCCTATGGCTACACCTTC.

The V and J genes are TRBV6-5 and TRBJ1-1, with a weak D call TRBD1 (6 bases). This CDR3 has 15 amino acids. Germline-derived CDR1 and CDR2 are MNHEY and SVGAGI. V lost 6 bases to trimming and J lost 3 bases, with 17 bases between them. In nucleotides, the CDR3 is TGTGCCAGCAGGCTGGGACACCAAAGGGACACTGAAGCTTTCTTT. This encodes CASRLGHQRDTEAFF.

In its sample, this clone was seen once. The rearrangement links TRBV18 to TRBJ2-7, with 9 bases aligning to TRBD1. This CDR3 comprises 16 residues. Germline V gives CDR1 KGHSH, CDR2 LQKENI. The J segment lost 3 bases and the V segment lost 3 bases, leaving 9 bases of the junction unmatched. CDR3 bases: TGTGCCAGCTCACCTACGGGACAGGGTGCCTTCTACGAGCAGTACTTC. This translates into CASSPTGQGAFYEQYF. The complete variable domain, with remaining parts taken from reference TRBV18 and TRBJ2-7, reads NAGVMQNPRHLVRRRGQEARLRCSPMKGHSHVYWYRQLPEEGLKFMVYLQKENIIDESGMPKERFSAEFPKEGPSILRIQQVVRGDSAAYFCASSPTGQGAFYEQYFGPGTRLTVT.

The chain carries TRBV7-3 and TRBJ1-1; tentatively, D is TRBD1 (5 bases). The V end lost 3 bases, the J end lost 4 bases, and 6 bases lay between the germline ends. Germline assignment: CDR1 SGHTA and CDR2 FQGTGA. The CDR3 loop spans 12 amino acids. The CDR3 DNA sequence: TGTGCCAGCAGCTTTCAGGGCACTGAAGCTTTCTTT. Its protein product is CASSFQGTEAFF. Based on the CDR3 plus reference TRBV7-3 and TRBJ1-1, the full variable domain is GAGVSQTPSNKVTEKGKYVELRCDPISGHTALYWYRQSLGQGPEFLIYFQGTGAADDSGLPNDRFFAVRPEGSVSTLKIQRTERGDSAVYLCASSFQGTEAFFGQGTRLTVV.

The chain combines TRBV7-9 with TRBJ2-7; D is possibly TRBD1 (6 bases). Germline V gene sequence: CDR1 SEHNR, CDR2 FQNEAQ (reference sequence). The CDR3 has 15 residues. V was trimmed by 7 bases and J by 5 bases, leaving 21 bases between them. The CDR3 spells CASTSSRTATHEQYF. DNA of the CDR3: TGTGCCAGCACCTCATCCAGGACAGCAACCCACGAGCAGTACTTC.

This CDR3 is CASSPTIGGGPMGYTF. CDR3 bases: TGTGCCAGCAGCCCCACTATTGGGGGGGGACCTATGGGCTACACCTTC. The genes are TRBV7-9 and TRBJ1-2, with D possibly TRBD1 on 5 matching bases. V was shortened by 5 bases and J by 8 bases, with 24 bases between the two germline ends. The CDR3 has 16 residues. The germline V gene encodes CDR1 SEHNR and CDR2 FQNEAQ (reference sequence).

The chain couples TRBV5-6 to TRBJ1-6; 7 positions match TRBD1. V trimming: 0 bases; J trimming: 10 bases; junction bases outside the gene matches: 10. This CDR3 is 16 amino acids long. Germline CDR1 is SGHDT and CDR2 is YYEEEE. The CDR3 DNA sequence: TGTGCCAGCAGCTTGGGGGTTGGACAGGTTCAATCACCCCTCCACTTT. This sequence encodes CASSLGVGQVQSPLHF.

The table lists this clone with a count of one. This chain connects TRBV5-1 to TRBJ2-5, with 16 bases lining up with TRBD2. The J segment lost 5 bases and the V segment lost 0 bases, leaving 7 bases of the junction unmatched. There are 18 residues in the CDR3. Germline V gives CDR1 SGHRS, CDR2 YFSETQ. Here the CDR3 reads CASSLALGTSGGAETQYF. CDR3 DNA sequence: TGCGCCAGCAGCTTGGCCCTCGGGACTAGCGGGGGGGCGGAGACCCAGTACTTC.

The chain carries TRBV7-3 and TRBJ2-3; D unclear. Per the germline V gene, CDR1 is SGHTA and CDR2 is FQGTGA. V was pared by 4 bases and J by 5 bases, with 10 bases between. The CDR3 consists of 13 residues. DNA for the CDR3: TGTGCCAGCAGCTCCCCCCCCTTAGATACGCAGTATTTT. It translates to CASSSPPLDTQYF.

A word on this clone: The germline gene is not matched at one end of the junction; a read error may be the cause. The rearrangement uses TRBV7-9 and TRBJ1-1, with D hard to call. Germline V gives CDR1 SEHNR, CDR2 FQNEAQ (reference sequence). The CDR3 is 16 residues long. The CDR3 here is CSSSLGNYAMNTEAFF. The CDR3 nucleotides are TGTTCCAGCAGCTTAGGGAACTACGCCATGAACACTGAAGCTTTCTTT.

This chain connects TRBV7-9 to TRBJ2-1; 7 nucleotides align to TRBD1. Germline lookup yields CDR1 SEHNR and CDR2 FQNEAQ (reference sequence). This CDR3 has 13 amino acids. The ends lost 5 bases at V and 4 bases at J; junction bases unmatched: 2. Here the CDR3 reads CASSRGQYNEQFF. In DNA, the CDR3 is TGTGCCAGCAGCCGGGGACAGTACAATGAGCAGTTCTTC.

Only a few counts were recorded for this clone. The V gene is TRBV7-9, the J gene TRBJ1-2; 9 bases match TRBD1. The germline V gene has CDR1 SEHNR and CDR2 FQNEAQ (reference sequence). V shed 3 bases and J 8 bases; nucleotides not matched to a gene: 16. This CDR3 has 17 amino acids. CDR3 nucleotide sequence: TGTGCCAGCAGCTTGCCGGGACAGGGTATCGGCTCGGGGGGCTACACCTTC. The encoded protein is CASSLPGQGIGSGGYTF.

CDR3 nucleotide sequence: TGTGCCAGCAGCGTAGGACAGGGCAACTCTGGAAACACCATATATTTT. Translation: CASSVGQGNSGNTIYF. This chain connects TRBV9 to TRBJ1-3, with 7 bases matching TRBD1. J was trimmed by 0 bases and V by 0 bases; bases with no gene match: 3. There are 16 residues in the CDR3. The germline gives CDR1 SGDLS, CDR2 YYNGEE.

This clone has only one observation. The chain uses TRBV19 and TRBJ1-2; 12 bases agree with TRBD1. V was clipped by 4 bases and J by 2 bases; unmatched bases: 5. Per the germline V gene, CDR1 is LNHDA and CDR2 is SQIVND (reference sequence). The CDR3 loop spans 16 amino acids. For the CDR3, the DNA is TGTGCCAGTAGTACGGCCGGGACAGGGGGCAACTATGGCTACACCTTC. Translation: CASSTAGTGGNYGYTF.

Here the CDR3 reads CASSLDAGRSRYGYTF. The DNA of the CDR3 is TGTGCCAGCAGCTTGGATGCGGGTCGGTCGCGCTATGGCTACACCTTC. This sequence joins TRBV5-8 and TRBJ1-2; D gene uncertain. V lost 0 bases and J 4 bases, leaving 16 bases between the germline ends. The CDR3 spans 16 residues. The germline gives CDR1 SGHTS, CDR2 YDEGEE.

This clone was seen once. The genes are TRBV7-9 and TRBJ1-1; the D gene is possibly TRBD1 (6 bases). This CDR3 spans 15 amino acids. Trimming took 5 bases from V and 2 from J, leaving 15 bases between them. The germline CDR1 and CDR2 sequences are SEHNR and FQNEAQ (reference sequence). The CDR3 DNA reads TGTGCCAGCAGCCCCCTTACAGGGTATAACACTGAAGCTTTCTTT. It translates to CASSPLTGYNTEAFF.

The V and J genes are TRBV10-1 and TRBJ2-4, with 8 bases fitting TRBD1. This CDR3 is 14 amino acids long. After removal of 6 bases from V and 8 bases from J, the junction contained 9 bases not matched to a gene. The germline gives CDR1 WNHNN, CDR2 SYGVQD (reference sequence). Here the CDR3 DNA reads TGCGCCAGCAGCCGGACAGGGTTTGGTGACATTCAGTACTTC. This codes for CASSRTGFGDIQYF.

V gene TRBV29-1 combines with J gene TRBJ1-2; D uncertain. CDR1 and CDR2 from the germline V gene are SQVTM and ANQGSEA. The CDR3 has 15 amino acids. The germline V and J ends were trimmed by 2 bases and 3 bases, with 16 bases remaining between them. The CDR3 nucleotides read TGCAGCGTTGAAATTTGGCCACGGGTAGACTATGGCTACACCTTC. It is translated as CSVEIWPRVDYGYTF.

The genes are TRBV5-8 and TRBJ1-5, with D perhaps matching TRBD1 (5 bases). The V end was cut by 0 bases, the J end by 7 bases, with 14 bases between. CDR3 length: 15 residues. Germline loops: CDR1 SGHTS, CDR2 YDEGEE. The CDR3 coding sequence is TGTGCCAGCAGCTTGGTTGCAGGGCCTGAGCAGCCCCAGCATTTT. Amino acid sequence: CASSLVAGPEQPQHF.

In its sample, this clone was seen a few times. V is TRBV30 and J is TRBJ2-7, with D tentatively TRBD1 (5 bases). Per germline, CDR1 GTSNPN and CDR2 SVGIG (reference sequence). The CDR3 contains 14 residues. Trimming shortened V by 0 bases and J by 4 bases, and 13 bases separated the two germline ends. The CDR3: CAWSVFRAGYEQYF. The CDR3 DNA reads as TGTGCCTGGAGTGTCTTCAGGGCCGGTTACGAGCAGTACTTC.

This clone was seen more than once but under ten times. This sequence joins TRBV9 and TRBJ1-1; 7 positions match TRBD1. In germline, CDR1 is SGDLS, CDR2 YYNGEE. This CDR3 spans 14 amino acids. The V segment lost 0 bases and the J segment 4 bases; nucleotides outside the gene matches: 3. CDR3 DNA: TGTGCCAGCAGCGTAGAGGCAGGGGGCACTGAAGCTTTCTTT. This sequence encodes CASSVEAGGTEAFF.

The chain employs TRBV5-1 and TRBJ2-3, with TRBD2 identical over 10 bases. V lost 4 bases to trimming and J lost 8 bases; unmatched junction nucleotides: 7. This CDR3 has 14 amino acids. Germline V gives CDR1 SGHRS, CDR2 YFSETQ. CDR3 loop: CASSPGTSDFTQYF. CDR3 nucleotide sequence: TGCGCCAGCAGCCCCGGGACTAGCGATTTTACGCAGTATTTT.

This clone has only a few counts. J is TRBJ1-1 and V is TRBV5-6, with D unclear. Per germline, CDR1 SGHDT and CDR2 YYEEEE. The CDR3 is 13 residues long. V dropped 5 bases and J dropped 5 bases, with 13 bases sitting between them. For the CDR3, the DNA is TGTGCCAGCAGTGCTATTGGGAGAACTGAAGCTTTCTTT. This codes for CASSAIGRTEAFF.

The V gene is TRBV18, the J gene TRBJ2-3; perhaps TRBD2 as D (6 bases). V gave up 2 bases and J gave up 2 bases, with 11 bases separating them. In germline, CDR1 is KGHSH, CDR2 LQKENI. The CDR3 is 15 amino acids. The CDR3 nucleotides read TGTGCCAGCTCACCAACGGGGGACCACACAGATACGCAGTATTTT. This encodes CASSPTGDHTDTQYF.

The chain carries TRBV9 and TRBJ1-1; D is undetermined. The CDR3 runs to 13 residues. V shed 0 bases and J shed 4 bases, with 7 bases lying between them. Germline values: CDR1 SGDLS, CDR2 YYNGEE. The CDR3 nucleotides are TGTGCCAGCAGCGTAGAATGGAGCACTGAAGCTTTCTTT. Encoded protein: CASSVEWSTEAFF.

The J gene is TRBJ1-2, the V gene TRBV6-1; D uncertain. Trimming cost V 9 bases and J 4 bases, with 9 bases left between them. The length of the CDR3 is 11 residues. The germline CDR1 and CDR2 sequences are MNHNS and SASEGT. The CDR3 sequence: CASRSGYGYTF. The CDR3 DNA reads TGTGCCAGTCGGAGCGGCTATGGCTACACCTTC.

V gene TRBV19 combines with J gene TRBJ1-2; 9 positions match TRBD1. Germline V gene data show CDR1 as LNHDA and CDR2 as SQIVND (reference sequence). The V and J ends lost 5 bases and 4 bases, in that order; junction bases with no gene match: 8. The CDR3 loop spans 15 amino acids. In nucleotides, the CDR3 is TGTGCCAGTAGTCCGGCGACAGGGGGGGGCTATGGCTACACCTTC. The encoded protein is CASSPATGGGYGYTF.

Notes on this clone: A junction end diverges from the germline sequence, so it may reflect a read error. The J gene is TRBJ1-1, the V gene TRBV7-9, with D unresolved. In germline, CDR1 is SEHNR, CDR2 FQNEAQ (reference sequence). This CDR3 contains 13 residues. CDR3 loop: CSSTLEQYTEAFF. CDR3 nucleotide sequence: TGTTCCAGCACCCTCGAACAGTACACTGAAGCTTTCTTT.

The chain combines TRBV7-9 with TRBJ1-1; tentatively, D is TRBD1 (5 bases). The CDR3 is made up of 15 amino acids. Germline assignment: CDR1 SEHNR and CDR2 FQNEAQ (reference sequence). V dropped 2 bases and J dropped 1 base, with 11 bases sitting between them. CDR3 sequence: CASSLFGDSNTEAFF. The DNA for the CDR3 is TGTGCCAGCAGCTTATTTGGGGACTCGAACACTGAAGCTTTCTTT.